These 30 T cell receptor beta chains originate from one sample sequenced in a study of post-analysis software for immune sequencing data. General observations from the study: The study found TRBV5-6, TRBV5-1 and TRBV20-1 among a few TRBV segments more frequent in patients than controls.

The authors incorporated unique molecular identifiers into the TCR beta cDNA libraries. MiXCR, run by TCRdb on the PCR reads, gives a single entry per CDR3 protein. The repertoire holds around 770,000 distinct CDR3 sequences, with roughly 46% as singletons. Their cognate antigens are unknown. Sequenced input: blood. The receptor set was obtained from a girl aged 10-17 years with multiple sclerosis.

The CDR3 DNA follows: TGTGCCAGCAGTTTCTCAGGACAGGGGGGCTACGAGCAGTACTTC. Encoded protein: CASSFSGQGGYEQYF. The V call is TRBV28, the J call TRBJ2-7, with 10 nucleotides matching TRBD1. This CDR3 comprises 15 residues. Germline V gene lookup returns CDR1 MDHEN and CDR2 SYDVKM. V lost 3 bases and J lost 3; bases outside the gene matches: 5.

This clonotype was found once. The chain joins TRBV14 to TRBJ1-4; D gene uncertain. Trimming left V 4 bases short and J 4 bases short, with 7 bases between. This CDR3 has 13 amino acids. In germline, CDR1 is SGHDN, CDR2 FVKESK. The DNA of the CDR3 is TGTGCCAGCAGCCTTCGACTTAATGAAAAACTGTTTTTT. It encodes CASSLRLNEKLFF.

CDR3 region: CASSTKTTGTQYF. CDR3 nucleotides: TGTGCCAGCAGCACCAAAACAACCGGGACACAGTATTTT. This chain connects TRBV7-2 to TRBJ2-3; weak D call: TRBD1 (6 bases). The germline V and J ends were trimmed by 5 bases and 12 bases, with 18 bases remaining between them. The germline V gene encodes CDR1 SGHTA and CDR2 FQGNSA. The CDR3 totals 13 residues. Combining the CDR3 with reference TRBV7-2 and TRBJ2-3 gives the whole variable domain GAGVSQSPSNKVTEKGKDVELRCDPISGHTALYWYRQSLGQGLEFLIYFQGNSAPDKSGLPSDRFSAERTGGSVSTLTIQRTQQEDSAVYLCASSTKTTGTQYFGPGTRLTVL.

In its sample, this clonotype was seen a few times. V is TRBV7-9 and J is TRBJ2-5; 8 nucleotides match TRBD1. The CDR3 runs to 13 residues. J lost 5 bases, V lost 7 bases, and 6 bases had no gene match. Germline-derived CDR1 and CDR2 are SEHNR and FQNEAQ (reference sequence). This CDR3 reads CASMDRVQETQYF. The CDR3 bases are TGTGCCAGCATGGACAGGGTCCAGGAGACCCAGTACTTC. The full variable domain, rest sourced from reference TRBV7-9 and TRBJ2-5, is DTGVSQNPRHKITKRGQNVTFRCDPISEHNRLYWYRQTLGQGPEFLTYFQNEAQLEKSRLLSDRFSAERPKGSFSTLEIQRTEQGDSAMYLCASMDRVQETQYFGPGTRLLVL.

J is TRBJ2-2 and V is TRBV20-1; the match to TRBD2 covers 11 bases. The V segment lost 2 bases and the J segment 10 bases; nucleotides outside the gene matches: 9. CDR1 is DFQATT, CDR2 SNEGSKA, per germline (reference sequence). CDR3 length: 15 amino acids. CDR3 region: CSARPLAGGVEELFF. The CDR3 nucleotides read TGCAGTGCTAGACCGCTAGCGGGAGGAGTGGAGGAGCTGTTTTTT.

V gene TRBV7-9 combines with J gene TRBJ2-3, with 10 nucleotides matching TRBD2. After removal of 10 bases from V and 3 bases from J, the junction contained 10 bases not matched to a gene. The V gene's germline CDR1 is SEHNR and CDR2 FQNEAQ (reference sequence). This CDR3 region has 15 residues. The CDR3 DNA reads TGTGCCACCGCACCTAGCGGGAGTTCTACAGATACGCAGTATTTT. This encodes CATAPSGSSTDTQYF.

The chain uses TRBV6-6 and TRBJ2-1, with D uncertain. Per germline, CDR1 MNHNY and CDR2 SVGAGI (reference sequence). Trimming cost V 0 bases and J 10 bases, with 4 bases left between them. The CDR3 length is 11 residues. The CDR3 loop is CASSYSREQFF. The CDR3 nucleotides read TGTGCCAGCAGTTACTCTCGGGAGCAGTTCTTC.

The gene calls are TRBV13 and TRBJ2-3, with TRBD1 as a possible D gene (5 bases). There are 15 residues in the CDR3. The germline CDR1 and CDR2 sequences are PRHDT and FYEKMQ (reference sequence). The V end was cut by 3 bases, the J end by 2 bases, with 12 bases between. The CDR3 protein is CASSFAQGLTDTQYF. CDR3 in DNA: TGTGCCAGCAGCTTCGCCCAGGGCCTCACAGATACGCAGTATTTT.

The chain combines TRBV6-5 with TRBJ2-3; TRBD1 matches 7 bases. Looked up from germline, CDR1 is MNHEY and CDR2 is SVGAGI. V gave up 2 bases and J gave up 2 bases; unmatched junction bases: 4. The CDR3 loop spans 15 amino acids. CDR3 in amino acids: CASSYGTDPTDTQYF. DNA for the CDR3: TGTGCCAGCAGTTACGGGACAGACCCCACAGATACGCAGTATTTT.

The chain couples TRBV27 to TRBJ2-7; a possible D gene is TRBD1 (5 bases). Germline V gene lookup returns CDR1 MNHEY and CDR2 SMNVEV (reference sequence). The V end was cut by 3 bases, the J end by 7 bases, with 13 bases between. There are 13 residues in the CDR3. This CDR3 is CASSLAGNGEQYF. DNA of the CDR3: TGTGCCAGCAGTTTGGCAGGGAACGGGGAGCAGTACTTC.

The chain is built from TRBV5-6 and TRBJ2-1; D is possibly TRBD2 (6 bases). Germline-derived CDR1 and CDR2 are SGHDT and YYEEEE. Trimming pared 2 bases from V and 7 bases from J, leaving 22 bases between. The CDR3 has 17 residues. The CDR3 coding sequence is TGTGCCAGCAGCTTTGGGGCGGGGCTACAGGTCAATAATGAGCAGTTCTTC. Protein: CASSFGAGLQVNNEQFF.

This rearrangement joins TRBV29-1 to TRBJ2-1; 13 nucleotides match TRBD2. Germline V gene lookup returns CDR1 SQVTM and CDR2 ANQGSEA. This CDR3 spans 16 amino acids. The V and J ends lost 5 bases and 6 bases, in that order; junction bases with no gene match: 10. The CDR3 here is CSVPRTSGSRGNEQFF. The CDR3 DNA follows: TGCAGCGTTCCCAGGACTAGCGGGAGCCGAGGCAATGAGCAGTTCTTC.

This rearrangement joins TRBV6-1 to TRBJ1-5, with 7 bases fitting TRBD1. The CDR3 length is 15 residues. With V trimmed by 1 base and J by 7 bases, 7 bases remained unmatched. The germline V gene encodes CDR1 MNHNS and CDR2 SASEGT. CDR3 in DNA: TGTGCCAGCAGTGAAGAGAGGGGGCGCGCCCAGCCCCAGCATTTT. It translates to CASSEERGRAQPQHF.

The V and J genes are TRBV7-3 and TRBJ2-5; 10 nucleotides align to TRBD2. The CDR3 spans 17 residues. V gave up 5 bases and J gave up 2 bases; unmatched junction bases: 11. Germline V gene data show CDR1 as SGHTA and CDR2 as FQGTGA. The CDR3 sequence: CASSPGTSARGQETQYF. As DNA, the CDR3 is TGTGCCAGCAGCCCTGGGACTAGCGCGAGGGGACAAGAGACCCAGTACTTC.

This clonotype came up a few times. The V and J genes are TRBV5-1 and TRBJ2-7; D gene uncertain. Deletions cut 0 bases from V and 2 bases from J, with 12 bases between. The CDR3 sequence is 15 residues long. CDR1 is SGHRS and CDR2 is YFSETQ in the germline V gene. CDR3 residues: CASSLASLPPYEQYF. The CDR3, as DNA: TGCGCCAGCAGCTTGGCCAGTCTACCCCCCTACGAGCAGTACTTC.

The V and J genes are TRBV29-1 and TRBJ2-1, with TRBD2 matching over 13 bases. J lost 9 bases, V lost 3 bases, and 8 bases had no gene match. The CDR3 spans 15 residues. Germline V gene data show CDR1 as SQVTM and CDR2 as ANQGSEA. Here the CDR3 DNA reads TGCAGCGTTGAGATTGGGACTAGCGGGATGTTTGAGCAGTTCTTC. This encodes CSVEIGTSGMFEQFF.

The genes are TRBV6-5 and TRBJ2-7, with TRBD1 matching 8 bases. Losses at the gene ends were 2 bases for V and 3 bases for J; bases not matched to a gene: 12. Per the germline V gene, CDR1 is MNHEY and CDR2 is SVGAGI. The CDR3 has 17 amino acids. CDR3 region: CASSYRSGGTGFYEQYF. The CDR3 DNA reads as TGTGCCAGCAGTTACCGGTCAGGGGGCACGGGGTTCTACGAGCAGTACTTC.

This clonotype was found a few times. The chain is built from TRBV7-9 and TRBJ1-1; maybe TRBD1 (5 bases). The V end was cut by 5 bases, the J end by 3 bases, with 10 bases between. Germline V lookup: CDR1 SEHNR, CDR2 FQNEAQ (reference sequence). This CDR3 region has 13 residues. The CDR3 DNA follows: TGTGCCAGCAGCCCCGGGGGTTACACTGAAGCTTTCTTT. Residues: CASSPGGYTEAFF.

V is TRBV3-1 and J is TRBJ2-7; D uncertain. Germline V gives CDR1 LGHDT, CDR2 YNNKEL (reference sequence). Deletions cut 0 bases from V and 1 base from J, with 10 bases between. This CDR3 spans 15 amino acids. CDR3 bases: TGTGCCAGCAGCCAAGATGTCTCTCGGTCCTACGAGCAGTACTTC. Its protein product is CASSQDVSRSYEQYF.

In this sample, this clonotype turned up a few times. The V call is TRBV4-2, the J call TRBJ2-5, with 11 bases lining up with TRBD1. The DNA end is more similar to TRBJ2-7, so the J call may be wrong. The CDR3 consists of 16 residues. In germline, CDR1 is LGHNA, CDR2 YNFKEQ. The CDR3 DNA reads TGTGCCAGCAGCCAAGAATTCGGGACAGGGGGCTACGAGCAGTACTTC. Translation: CASSQEFGTGGYEQYF.

The genes are TRBV5-5 and TRBJ2-5; TRBD2 matches 7 bases. V trimming: 1 base; J trimming: 5 bases; junction bases outside the gene matches: 8. The CDR3 covers 15 residues. Per germline, CDR1 SGHKS and CDR2 YYEKEE (reference sequence). The CDR3 nucleotides read TGTGCCAGCAGCTTGTTGGTGGGAGGGCATGAGACCCAGTACTTC. Translating it yields CASSLLVGGHETQYF.

This clonotype showed up just a few times. In DNA, the CDR3 is TGTGCCAGCAGCTTAGCCCAGGCTAACTATGGCTACACCTTC. It codes for CASSLAQANYGYTF. The V gene is TRBV13, the J gene TRBJ1-2; D gene ambiguous. CDR1 is PRHDT and CDR2 is FYEKMQ in the germline V gene (reference sequence). The CDR3 is 14 residues long. V lost 1 base, J lost 0 bases, and 6 bases lay in between.

In this sample, this clonotype turned up many times. The V and J genes are TRBV4-3 and TRBJ2-7, with 8 positions matching TRBD2. CDR3 length equals 18 residues. Germline values: CDR1 LGHNA, CDR2 YSLEER. Germline trimming cut 0 bases from V and 5 bases from J; bases unmatched to any gene: 15. The CDR3 DNA follows: TGCGCCAGCAGCCAAGATCTCCGGGAGGGCCTTTTGTCCCACGAGCAGTACTTC. Residues: CASSQDLREGLLSHEQYF.

The chain joins TRBV6-4 to TRBJ2-1; D is perhaps TRBD1 (7 bases). The J call may not be correct, given that the DNA end is closer to TRBJ2-7. From germline, CDR1 is MRHNA and CDR2 SNTAGT. The length of the CDR3 is 15 residues. Here the CDR3 DNA reads TGTGCCAGCAGTGAAGGTGCGGGACAGTACAATGAGCAGTACTTC. Protein product: CASSEGAGQYNEQYF.

This chain uses TRBV25-1 with TRBJ2-6; D is undetermined. This CDR3 has 16 residues. Trimming cost V 1 base and J 1 base, with 8 bases left between them. Germline CDR1 reads MGHDK; CDR2 reads SYGVNS. The CDR3 DNA reads as TGTGCCAGCAGTGAATTTTTAGGGTCTGGGGCCAACGTCCTGACTTTC. This encodes CASSEFLGSGANVLTF.

The gene calls are TRBV7-9 and TRBJ1-1, with 8 bases lining up with TRBD1. With V trimmed by 6 bases and J by 1 base, 10 bases remained unmatched. This CDR3 is 16 amino acids long. The V gene's germline CDR1 is SEHNR and CDR2 FQNEAQ (reference sequence). CDR3 nucleotides: TGTGCCAGCAGAGTTCAGGGGGCGCGCGGGAACACTGAAGCTTTCTTT. Its protein is CASRVQGARGNTEAFF.

The chain uses TRBV5-1 and TRBJ1-1; weak D call: TRBD1 (5 bases). V was shortened by 4 bases and J by 4 bases, with 14 bases between the two germline ends. The CDR3 length is 14 residues. Germline assignment: CDR1 SGHRS and CDR2 YFSETQ. CDR3 loop: CASSDGRGGTEAFF. Written as DNA, the CDR3 is TGCGCCAGCAGCGACGGACGTGGGGGCACTGAAGCTTTCTTT.

This clonotype has just one count. This chain links TRBV7-2 with TRBJ2-4; tentative D call: TRBD1 (5 bases). The J call may be in error: the DNA end matches TRBJ2-7 better. The CDR3 has 14 residues. Germline V CDR1 and CDR2: SGHTA, FQGNSA. The CDR3 region has the DNA TGTGCCAGCAGCTTAGCGCTGGGGCCGGCCGAGCAGTACTTC. Protein sequence: CASSLALGPAEQYF.

V usage is TRBV6-6 and J usage is TRBJ1-1; unclear D gene. V lost 7 bases and J 7 bases, leaving 16 bases between the germline ends. The CDR3 is made up of 13 amino acids. Germline lookup yields CDR1 MNHNY and CDR2 SVGAGI (reference sequence). The DNA for the CDR3 is TGTGCCAGCACCGAGAATCTGAGATTTGAAGCTTTCTTT. The encoded protein is CASTENLRFEAFF.

The sample holds a few counts of this clonotype. J is TRBJ2-7 and V is TRBV10-2; possibly TRBD2 for D (6 bases). The germline V and J ends were trimmed by 8 bases and 0 bases, with 8 bases remaining between them. This CDR3 region has 12 residues. Germline V gene sequence: CDR1 WSHSY, CDR2 SAAADI. CDR3 sequence: CASGTDSYEQYF. The CDR3 DNA reads as TGCGCCAGCGGGACTGACTCCTACGAGCAGTACTTC.